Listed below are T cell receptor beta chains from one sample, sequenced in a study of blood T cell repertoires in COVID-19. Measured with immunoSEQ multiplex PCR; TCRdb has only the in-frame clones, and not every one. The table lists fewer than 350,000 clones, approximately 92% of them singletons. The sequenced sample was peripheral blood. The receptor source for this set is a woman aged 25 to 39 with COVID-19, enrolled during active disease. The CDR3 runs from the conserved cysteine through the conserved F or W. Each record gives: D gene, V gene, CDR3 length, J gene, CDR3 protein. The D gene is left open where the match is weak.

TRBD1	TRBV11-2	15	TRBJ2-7	CASSLGGGQGLEQYF
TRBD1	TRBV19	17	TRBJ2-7	CASSTNWGTGGFHEQYF
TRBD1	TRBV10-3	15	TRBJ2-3	CAISDWDRNTDTQYF
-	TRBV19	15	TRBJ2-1	CASSLSADSYNEQFF
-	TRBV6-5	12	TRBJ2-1	CASSYQGGEQFF
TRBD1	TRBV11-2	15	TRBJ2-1	CASSIDRGQFHEQFF
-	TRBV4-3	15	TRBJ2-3	CASSQDRIGGDTQYF
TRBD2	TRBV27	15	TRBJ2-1	CASSLFREGQNEQFF
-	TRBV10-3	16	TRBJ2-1	CAIRGLSQGSYNEQFF
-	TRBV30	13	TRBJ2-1	CAWSGLSYNEQFF
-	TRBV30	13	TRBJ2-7	CAWSVHSSYEQYF
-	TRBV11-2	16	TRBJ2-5	CASSRMGSGYQETQYF
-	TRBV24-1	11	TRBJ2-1	CATRKGDEQFF
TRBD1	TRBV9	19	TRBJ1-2	CASSTPGTGGPERAYGYTF
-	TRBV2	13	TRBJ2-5	CASSEETAETQYF
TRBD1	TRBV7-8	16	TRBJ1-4	CASSLATTGGQEKLFF
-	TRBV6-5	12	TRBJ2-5	CASSDRRETQYF
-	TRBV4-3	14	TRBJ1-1	CASSPLSMATEAFF